This TCR beta chain was recorded in a study of CD8 T cells in Susac syndrome. The germline CDR1 and CDR2 sequences are SGDLS and YYNGEE. Deletions cut 0 bases from V and 3 bases from J, with 16 bases between. CDR3 length equals 16 residues. About 0.5 to 1 ug RNA was reverse transcribed with random hexamers. TCRdb processed the immunoSEQ multiplex PCR reads anew with MiXCR; each CDR3 protein has one entry. The sample yields about 300,000 distinct CDR3 sequences, over 75% seen once. Material for sequencing was CD8+ T cells from PBMCs. The sequence derives from a human donor with multiple sclerosis. This chain links TRBV9 with TRBJ2-7; the D gene is possibly TRBD2 (5 bases). The CDR3 here is CASSVERSNFVYEQYF. CDR3 DNA: TGTGCCAGCAGCGTAGAGCGGTCTAACTTCGTCTACGAGCAGTACTTC.